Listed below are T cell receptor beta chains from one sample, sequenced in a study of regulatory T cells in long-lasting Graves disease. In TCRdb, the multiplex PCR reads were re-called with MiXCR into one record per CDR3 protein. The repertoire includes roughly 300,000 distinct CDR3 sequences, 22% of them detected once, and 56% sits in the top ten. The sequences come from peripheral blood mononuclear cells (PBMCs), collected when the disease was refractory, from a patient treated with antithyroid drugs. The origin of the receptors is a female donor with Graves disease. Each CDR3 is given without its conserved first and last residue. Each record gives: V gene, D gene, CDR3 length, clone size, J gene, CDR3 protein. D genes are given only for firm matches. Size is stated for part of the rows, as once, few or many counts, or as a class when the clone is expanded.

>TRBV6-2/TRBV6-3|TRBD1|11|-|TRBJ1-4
ASSTQGIEKLF
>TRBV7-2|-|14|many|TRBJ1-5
ASSLGSPGSNQPQH
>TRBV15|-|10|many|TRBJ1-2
ATSREAGGYT
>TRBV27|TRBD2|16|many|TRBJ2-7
ASSLFSPTSGRAGEQY
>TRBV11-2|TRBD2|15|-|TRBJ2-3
ASSFERLAGDTDTQY
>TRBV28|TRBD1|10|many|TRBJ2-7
ASSWDRAEQY
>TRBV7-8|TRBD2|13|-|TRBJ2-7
ASSTPGLAVYEQY
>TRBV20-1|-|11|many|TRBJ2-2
SARDPRTGELF
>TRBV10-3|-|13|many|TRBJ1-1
AISDRGGLHTEAF
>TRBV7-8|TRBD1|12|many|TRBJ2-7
ASSKGQGLYEQY
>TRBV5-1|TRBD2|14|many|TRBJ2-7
ASSDPGLAGGGEQY
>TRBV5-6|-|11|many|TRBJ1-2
ASSLVGDYGYT
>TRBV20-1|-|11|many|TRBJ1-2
SARVDGSYGYT
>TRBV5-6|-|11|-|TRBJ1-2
ASSLYGGSGYT
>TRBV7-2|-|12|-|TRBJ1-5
ASGHSGGDQPQH
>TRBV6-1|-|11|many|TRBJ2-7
ASRPIISYEQY
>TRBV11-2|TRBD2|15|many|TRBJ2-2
ASSNLLAGGGTGELF
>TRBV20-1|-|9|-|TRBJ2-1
SARTDNEQF
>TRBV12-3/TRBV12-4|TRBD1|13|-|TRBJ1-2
ASSSGTGVRYGYT
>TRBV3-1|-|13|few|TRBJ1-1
ASSQGRSVNTEAF
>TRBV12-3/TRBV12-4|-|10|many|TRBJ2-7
ASSLNILEQY
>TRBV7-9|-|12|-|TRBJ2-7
ASSPRLSPYEQY
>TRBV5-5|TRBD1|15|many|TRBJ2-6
ASSSRDRESGANVLT
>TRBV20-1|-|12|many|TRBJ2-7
SARNPGFSYEQY
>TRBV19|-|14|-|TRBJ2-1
ASSIGQESSYNEQF
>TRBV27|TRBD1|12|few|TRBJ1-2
ASRLDRDNYGYT
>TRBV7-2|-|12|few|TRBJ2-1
ASSLGLENNEQF
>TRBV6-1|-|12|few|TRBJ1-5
ASSQHDSNQPQH
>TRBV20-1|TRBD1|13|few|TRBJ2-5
SATLDRGLVETQY
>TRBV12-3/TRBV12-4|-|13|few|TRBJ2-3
ASSVLANSDYTQY
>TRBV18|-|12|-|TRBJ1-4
ASSPSVSREKLF
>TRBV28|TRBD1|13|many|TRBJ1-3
ASTLQAQGGNTIY
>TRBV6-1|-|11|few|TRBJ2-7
ASSSPTWDEQY
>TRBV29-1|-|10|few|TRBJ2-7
SVLLAENEQY
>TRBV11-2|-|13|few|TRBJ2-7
ASSLENGVGYEQY
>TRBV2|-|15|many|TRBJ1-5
ASSATWGGLSNQPQH
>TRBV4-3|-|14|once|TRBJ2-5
ASSQDRANVQETQY
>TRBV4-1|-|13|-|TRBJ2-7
ASSQEERGTYEQY
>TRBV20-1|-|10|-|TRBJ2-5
SATTGVETQY
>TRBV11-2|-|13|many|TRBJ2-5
ASSSLVVKPETQY
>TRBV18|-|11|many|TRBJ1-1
ASSQSGETEAF
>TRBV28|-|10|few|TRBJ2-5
ASAGSSETQY
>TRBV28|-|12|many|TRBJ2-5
ASAPLSREQTQY
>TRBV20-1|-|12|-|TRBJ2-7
SARAPAHSYEQY
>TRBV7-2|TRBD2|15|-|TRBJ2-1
ASSQSLLADSYNEQF
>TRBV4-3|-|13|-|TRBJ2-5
ASSAGLSIQETQY
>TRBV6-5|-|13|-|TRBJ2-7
ASSYRTDGTYEQY
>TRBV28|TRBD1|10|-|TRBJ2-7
ASPGQFHEQY
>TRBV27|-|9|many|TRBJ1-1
ASSLSAQAF
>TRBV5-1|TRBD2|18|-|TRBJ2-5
ASSLAKGLAGRGEQETQY
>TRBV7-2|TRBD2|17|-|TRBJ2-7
ASSLALLAGPRSGYEQY
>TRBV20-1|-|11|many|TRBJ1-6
SVWQGDNSPLH
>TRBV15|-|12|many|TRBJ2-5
ATSRDQWEETQY
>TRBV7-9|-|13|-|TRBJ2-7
ASSFGDVSSYEQY
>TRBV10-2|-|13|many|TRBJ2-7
ASSEVDSVAVEQY
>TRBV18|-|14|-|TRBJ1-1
ASSPPPTAMNTEAF
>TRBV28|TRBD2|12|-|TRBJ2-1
ASSPLAGGDEQF